The rows below give T cell receptor beta chains drawn from one sample of a study of vaccination and CD4 T cells after COVID-19. The antigens for these receptors are not known. TCRdb ran MiXCR on the PCR reads and lists one entry per CDR3 protein. The profile shows some 21,000 distinct CDR3 sequences, 46% of them singletons. This specimen consisted of CD4+ T cells from blood, cultured in vitro, obtained about 7 months after SARS-CoV-2 vaccination. All receptors derive from a human donor who had recovered from COVID-19. CDR3s include the opening cysteine and the closing phenylalanine or tryptophan. A D gene is named only where the DNA matches it firmly. The listing skips clone size in some rows; elsewhere it reads once, few, many or a size class.

NA,TRBJ2-5,TRBV7-2,NA,TGTGCCAGCAGACGCGACCGGGGCCAAGAGACCCAGTACTTC,CASRRDRGQETQYF
NA,TRBJ1-1,TRBV7-9,TRBD1,TGTGCCAGCAGCTTAATCAGGGGGCGGTGGGAAGCTTTCTTT,CASSLIRGRWEAFF
NA,TRBJ2-5,TRBV6-2/TRBV6-3,NA,TGTGCCAGCAGTTTGGTTTTGGGGGCGGGCGGGGAGACCCAGTACTTC,CASSLVLGAGGETQYF
NA,TRBJ2-3,TRBV6-5,NA,TGTGCCAGCAGTTACCTTACAGATACGCAGTATTTT,CASSYLTDTQYF
NA,TRBJ2-7,TRBV6-1,NA,TGTGCCAGCAGACAGGGTGGAAACCCGATTTACGAGCAGTACTTC,CASRQGGNPIYEQYF
NA,TRBJ2-7,TRBV6-4,NA,TGTGCCCCTGTTGCGAGCCCCTCAAATTACGAGCAGTACTTC,CAPVASPSNYEQYF
few,TRBJ2-1,TRBV27,NA,TGTGCCAGCAGCTCACTCGGGCCAGAGACCTACAATGAGCAGTTCTTC,CASSSLGPETYNEQFF
NA,TRBJ1-2,TRBV15,TRBD1,TGTGCCACCAGCAGAGCTACAGGGGGAGCCTATGGCTACACCTTC,CATSRATGGAYGYTF
once,TRBJ2-7,TRBV2,NA,TGTGCCAGCACAACCCAGAGGGAATCCTACGAGCAGTACTTC,CASTTQRESYEQYF
NA,TRBJ2-7,TRBV21-1,NA,TGTGCCAGTTCCGGGACAGGGCGGCATTACTTC,CASSGTGRHYF
NA,TRBJ2-7,TRBV25-1,NA,TGTGCCAGCAGTGAAATGCACGGGACCTACGAGCAGTACTTC,CASSEMHGTYEQYF
NA,TRBJ2-1,TRBV7-3,NA,TGTGCCAGCAGCTTAAGCGGCGGGCAGGGCCGAGAGCAGTTCTTC,CASSLSGGQGREQFF
once,TRBJ2-2,TRBV7-9,NA,TGTGCCAGCAGCTTAGAGTGGACCGGGGAGCTGTTTTTT,CASSLEWTGELFF
NA,TRBJ2-3,TRBV20-1,NA,TGCAGTGCTAGAGCAAGAGGGGAGGGCACAGATACGCAGTATTTT,CSARARGEGTDTQYF
NA,TRBJ2-7,TRBV6-5,TRBD2,TGTGCCAGCAGTTCCTCCGGGACTAGCTCTTACGAGCAGTACTTC,CASSSSGTSSYEQYF
NA,TRBJ2-7,TRBV7-2,NA,TGTGCCAGCAGCCCCAGGACGGGGACCTACGAGCAGTACTTC,CASSPRTGTYEQYF
NA,TRBJ2-1,TRBV6-5,TRBD2,TGTGCCAGCAGTTCGGGACTAGCGGCCTACAATGAGCAGTTCTTC,CASSSGLAAYNEQFF
NA,TRBJ2-7,TRBV11-1,TRBD2,TGTGCCAGCAGCCTTGGGATAGCGGGGGGAAACGAGCAGTACTTC,CASSLGIAGGNEQYF
NA,TRBJ1-2,TRBV10-3,NA,TGTGCCATCAGCCGGTCAGGGGATCATGGCTACACCTTC,CAISRSGDHGYTF
once,TRBJ2-7,TRBV11-1,NA,TGTGCCAGCAGCTTAGGTTTGGGCCCCTACGAGCAGTACTTC,CASSLGLGPYEQYF
NA,TRBJ2-7,TRBV6-5,NA,TGTGCCAGCAGTTCCGTAGGGGACCCAACTTCCGAGCAGTACTTC,CASSSVGDPTSEQYF
NA,TRBJ2-7,TRBV6-1,NA,TGTGCCAGCAGAAACAGCTTGGAGCAGTACTTC,CASRNSLEQYF
NA,TRBJ2-7,TRBV27,NA,TGTGCCAGCAGTGCCCACGGCAGCTCCTACGAGCAGTACTTC,CASSAHGSSYEQYF
NA,TRBJ2-1,TRBV10-3,NA,TGTGCCATCAGTGAGGGTCCATCTCTAGGGTACAATGAGCAGTTCTTC,CAISEGPSLGYNEQFF
NA,TRBJ1-5,TRBV6-2/TRBV6-3,NA,TGTGCCAGCAGTACCCTGGACAGTCAAAGTGGCAATCAGCCCCAGCATTTT,CASSTLDSQSGNQPQHF
NA,TRBJ1-3,TRBV24-1,NA,TGTGCCACCAGTGATACAACAGGGCCTGGAAACACCATATATTTT,CATSDTTGPGNTIYF
NA,TRBJ2-3,TRBV7-2,TRBD2,TGTGCCAGCAGCTTAGACGGGGGGGCCGTTGGGGATACGCAGTATTTT,CASSLDGGAVGDTQYF
NA,TRBJ1-6,TRBV7-9,NA,TGTGCCAGCAGCTCGAGTAGCTCCTATAATTCACCCCTCCACTTT,CASSSSSSYNSPLHF
few,TRBJ2-5,TRBV20-1,NA,TGCAGTGCTAGACCTCCAGGGTCAGAATATGAGACCCAGTACTTC,CSARPPGSEYETQYF
NA,TRBJ2-5,TRBV5-4,TRBD2,TGTGCCAGCAGCGTTGGCGGGGGATGGGAGACCCAGTACTTC,CASSVGGGWETQYF
NA,TRBJ1-3,TRBV7-9,NA,TGTGCCAGCAGCTCACGGACGGGGGGAAACACCATATATTTT,CASSSRTGGNTIYF
NA,TRBJ2-5,TRBV7-2,NA,TGTGCCAGCAGCTTAATGGGCGGGGCACAAGAGACCCAGTACTTC,CASSLMGGAQETQYF
few,TRBJ1-2,TRBV6-5,TRBD1,TGTGCCAGCAGTTACGGGACAGGGGGCCGCTATGGCTACACCTTC,CASSYGTGGRYGYTF
NA,TRBJ2-3,TRBV11-3,NA,TGTGCCAGCAGCTTAGGATCGCTCCTACAGATTACGCAGTATTTT,CASSLGSLLQITQYF
few,TRBJ2-5,TRBV20-1,TRBD1,TGCAGTGCACCACGACAGGGTGAGGAGACCCAGTACTTC,CSAPRQGEETQYF
few,TRBJ1-2,TRBV25-1,NA,TGTGCCAGCAGTAAAGGGGTTGGCTACACCTTC,CASSKGVGYTF
NA,TRBJ1-6,TRBV4-1,NA,TGCGCCAGCAGCCAAGCCCCTCGGGGGGCGTCCGGTTCACCCCTCCACTTT,CASSQAPRGASGSPLHF
NA,TRBJ2-1,TRBV2,NA,TGTGCCAGCGGAACGGCGTACAATGAGCAGTTCTTC,CASGTAYNEQFF
few,TRBJ1-6,TRBV7-2,NA,TGTGCCAGCGGTGGCTATAACTCCTATAATTCACCCCTCCACTTT,CASGGYNSYNSPLHF
NA,TRBJ2-7,TRBV20-1,NA,TGCAGTGCCCGAAGCTCACTTCCCCCGTGGTACGAGCAGTACTTC,CSARSSLPPWYEQYF
NA,TRBJ1-2,TRBV6-5,NA,TGTGCCAGCAGTTACTCGACCGGGGGCTACACCTTC,CASSYSTGGYTF
NA,TRBJ2-5,TRBV4-1,TRBD1,TGCGCCAGCAGCCACCCTTTTGGGACAGGGACTCAGCGGGAGACCCAGTACTTC,CASSHPFGTGTQRETQYF
NA,TRBJ1-2,TRBV7-6,TRBD1,TGTGCCAGCAGCCTTAGACAGGGTGCTAACTATGGCTACACCTTC,CASSLRQGANYGYTF
NA,TRBJ2-7,TRBV7-8,NA,TGTGCCAGCAGCTTAGGGGGACTTACCTACGAGCAGTACTTC,CASSLGGLTYEQYF
NA,TRBJ1-5,TRBV10-3,NA,TGTGCCATCAGTGAGTCGAGTCGGGGGGTGGGTCAGCCCCAGCATTTT,CAISESSRGVGQPQHF
few,TRBJ1-6,TRBV27,NA,TGTGCCAGCAGTTTATTGGGCAGGGGAGGTTCACCCCTCCACTTT,CASSLLGRGGSPLHF
NA,TRBJ2-5,TRBV6-2/TRBV6-3,TRBD2,TGTGCCAGCAGTTACCCATTTAGCGGGAGGACGGAAGAGACCCAGTACTTC,CASSYPFSGRTEETQYF
NA,TRBJ1-2,TRBV6-4,NA,TGTGCCAGCAGTCCGGGACACACAAACTATGGCTACACCTTC,CASSPGHTNYGYTF
NA,TRBJ1-1,TRBV5-5,NA,TGTGCCAGCATCCTATGCTGGGTAGTGACGGCTTTCTTT,CASILCWVVTAFF
NA,TRBJ1-1,TRBV20-1,NA,TGCAGTGCTAGAGGCCGGGGACACACTGAAGCTTTCTTT,CSARGRGHTEAFF
NA,TRBJ2-7,TRBV18,NA,TGTGCCAGCTCACCCCTTGGTCCCTTAATGCCATACGAGCAGTACTTC,CASSPLGPLMPYEQYF
few,TRBJ2-7,TRBV15,TRBD2,TGTGCCACCAGCAGAGATCGAGGACTAGCGGGATCCTACGAGCAGTACTTC,CATSRDRGLAGSYEQYF
NA,TRBJ1-6,TRBV28,NA,TGTGCCAGCAGTCAGGGGTACAGCTCCTATAATTCACCCCTCCACTTT,CASSQGYSSYNSPLHF